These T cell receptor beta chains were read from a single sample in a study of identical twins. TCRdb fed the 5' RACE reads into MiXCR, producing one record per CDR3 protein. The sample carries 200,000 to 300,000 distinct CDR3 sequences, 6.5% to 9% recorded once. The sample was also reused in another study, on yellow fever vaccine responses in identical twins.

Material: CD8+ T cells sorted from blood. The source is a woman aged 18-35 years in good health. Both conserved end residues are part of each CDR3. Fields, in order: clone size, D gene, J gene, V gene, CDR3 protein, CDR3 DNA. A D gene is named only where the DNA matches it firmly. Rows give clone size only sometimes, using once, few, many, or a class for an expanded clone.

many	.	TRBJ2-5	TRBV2	CASSERTSRETQYF	TGTGCCAGCAGTGAGCGGACGAGCAGAGAGACCCAGTACTTC
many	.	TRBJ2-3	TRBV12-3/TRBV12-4	CASSLSSGTDTQYF	TGTGCCAGCAGTTTGTCCAGTGGCACAGATACGCAGTATTTT
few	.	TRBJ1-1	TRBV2	CASPLSGGGNTEAFF	TGTGCCAGCCCCCTGAGTGGGGGCGGGAACACTGAAGCTTTCTTT
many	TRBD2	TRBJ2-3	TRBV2	CASWAREDTDTQYF	TGTGCCAGCTGGGCGCGGGAGGACACAGATACGCAGTATTTT
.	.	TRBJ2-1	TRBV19	CASSIPPWVEQFF	TGTGCCAGTAGTATCCCACCCTGGGTTGAGCAGTTCTTC
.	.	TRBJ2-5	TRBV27	CASRPGQSTQETQYF	TGTGCCAGCAGGCCGGGACAAAGCACCCAAGAGACCCAGTACTTC
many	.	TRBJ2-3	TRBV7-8	CASSSHGTDTQYF	TGTGCCAGCAGCTCGCATGGGACAGATACGCAGTATTTT
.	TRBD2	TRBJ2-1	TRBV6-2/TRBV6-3	CASGRASGETNEQFF	TGTGCCAGCGGCAGAGCTAGCGGAGAGACCAATGAGCAGTTCTTC
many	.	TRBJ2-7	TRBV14	CASSHPLTGYEQYF	TGTGCCAGCAGCCACCCACTTACAGGCTACGAGCAGTACTTC
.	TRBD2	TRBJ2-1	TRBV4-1	CASSPLDAGGPDEQFF	TGCGCCAGCAGCCCCCTCGACGCGGGAGGGCCTGATGAGCAGTTCTTC
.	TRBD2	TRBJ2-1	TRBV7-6	CASSLAWGQAGGNEQFF	TGTGCCAGCAGCTTAGCGTGGGGTCAAGCGGGAGGAAATGAACAGTTCTTC
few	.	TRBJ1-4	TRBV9	CASSVVDATNEKLFF	TGTGCCAGCAGCGTAGTAGATGCAACTAATGAAAAACTGTTTTTT
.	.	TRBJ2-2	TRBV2	CASRGSPERDTGELFF	TGTGCCAGCAGGGGGTCACCCGAGCGGGACACCGGGGAGCTGTTTTTT
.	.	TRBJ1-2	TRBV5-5	CASSWDANYGYTF	TGTGCCAGCAGCTGGGACGCTAACTATGGCTACACCTTC
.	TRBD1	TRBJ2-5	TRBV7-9	CASSPRQGGRQETQYF	TGTGCCAGCAGCCCTCGACAGGGTGGCCGCCAAGAGACCCAGTACTTC
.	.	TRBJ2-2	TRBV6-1	CASSEVGGRWTGELFF	TGTGCCAGCAGTGAAGTGGGGGGCCGTTGGACCGGGGAGCTGTTTTTT
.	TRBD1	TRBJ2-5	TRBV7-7	CASSAEDRGEETQYF	TGTGCCAGCAGCGCGGAGGACAGGGGTGAAGAGACCCAGTACTTC
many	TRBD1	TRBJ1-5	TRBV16	CASSQFRQGAEGQPQHF	TGTGCCAGCAGCCAATTTCGTCAGGGGGCGGAGGGTCAGCCCCAGCATTTT
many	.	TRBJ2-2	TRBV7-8	CASSLEHTNTGELFF	TGTGCCAGCAGCTTAGAACATACGAACACCGGGGAGCTGTTTTTT
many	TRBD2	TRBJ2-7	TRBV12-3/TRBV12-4	CASSNSGTSYEQYF	TGTGCCAGCAGCAATAGCGGGACCTCCTACGAGCAGTACTTC
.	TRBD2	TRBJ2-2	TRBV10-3	CAISGGLAGNTGELFF	TGTGCCATCAGCGGCGGACTAGCGGGTAACACCGGGGAGCTGTTTTTT
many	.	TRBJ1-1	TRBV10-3	CAISESIPYNGEAFF	TGTGCCATCAGTGAGTCGATACCTTATAACGGGGAAGCTTTCTTT
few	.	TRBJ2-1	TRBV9	CASSVGDSGNEQFF	TGTGCCAGCAGCGTAGGGGACTCTGGAAATGAGCAGTTCTTC
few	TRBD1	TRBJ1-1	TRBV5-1	CASSQRDSWKAEAFF	TGCGCCAGCAGCCAGCGGGACAGTTGGAAGGCTGAAGCTTTCTTT
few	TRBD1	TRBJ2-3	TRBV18	CASSPGQGTSSTDTQYF	TGTGCCAGCTCACCGGGACAGGGGACATCTAGCACAGATACGCAGTATTTT
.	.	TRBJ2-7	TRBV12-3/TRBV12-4	CASSPEGHEQYF	TGTGCCAGCAGCCCAGAGGGGCACGAGCAGTACTTC
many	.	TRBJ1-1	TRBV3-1	CASSQDLLGYGTTEAFF	TGTGCCAGCAGCCAAGATTTATTAGGGTACGGAACCACTGAAGCTTTCTTT
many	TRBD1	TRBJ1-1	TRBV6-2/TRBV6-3	CASIPTGGFAEAFF	TGTGCCAGCATCCCGACAGGGGGATTCGCTGAAGCTTTCTTT
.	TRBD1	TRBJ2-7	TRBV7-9	CAISLVQGAYEQYF	TGTGCCATCAGCTTAGTTCAGGGGGCCTACGAGCAGTACTTC
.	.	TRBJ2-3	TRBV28	CASSPPGLYTDTQYF	TGTGCCAGCAGTCCGCCGGGACTGTACACAGATACGCAGTATTTT
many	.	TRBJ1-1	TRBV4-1	CASSQDQGSAEAFF	TGCGCCAGCAGCCAAGATCAGGGATCCGCTGAAGCTTTCTTT
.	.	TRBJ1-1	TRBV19	CASSMVQGWTEAFF	TGTGCCAGTAGTATGGTACAGGGTTGGACTGAAGCTTTCTTT
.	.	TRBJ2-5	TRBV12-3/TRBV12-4	CASSGQGGETQYF	TGTGCCAGCAGTGGACAGGGAGGGGAGACCCAGTACTTC
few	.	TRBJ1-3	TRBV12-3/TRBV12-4	CASSLVLSGNTIYF	TGTGCCAGCAGTTTAGTTCTCTCTGGAAACACCATATATTTT
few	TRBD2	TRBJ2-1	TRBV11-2	CASSLVPGAKERGPYNEQFF	TGTGCCAGCAGCTTAGTCCCTGGGGCTAAGGAGCGGGGACCCTACAATGAGCAGTTCTTC
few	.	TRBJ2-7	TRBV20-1	CSALLGTSYEQYF	TGCAGTGCCCTACTTGGGACCAGCTACGAGCAGTACTTC
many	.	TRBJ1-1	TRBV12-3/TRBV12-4	CASSPPNRNTEAFF	TGTGCCAGCAGTCCGCCGAACAGGAACACTGAAGCTTTCTTT
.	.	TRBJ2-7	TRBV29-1	CSVEGEKGQYF	TGCAGCGTTGAAGGGGAGAAGGGGCAGTACTTC
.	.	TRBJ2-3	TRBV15	CATSRDLGSDTQYF	TGTGCCACCAGCAGAGATTTGGGCTCAGATACGCAGTATTTT
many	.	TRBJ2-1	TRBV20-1	CSASTGTQSYEQFF	TGCAGTGCTTCGACCGGGACCCAAAGCTATGAGCAGTTCTTC
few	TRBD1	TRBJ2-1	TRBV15	CATSSDRGYNEQFF	TGTGCCACCAGCAGCGACAGGGGTTACAATGAGCAGTTCTTC